This entry features one TCR beta chain sequence. The data are from a study of blood T cell repertoires in COVID-19. Study overall: Collection of acute and convalescent COVID-19 samples took place in the United States, Italy and Spain.

V lost 7 bases and J lost 3; bases outside the gene matches: 4. The CDR3 consists of 13 residues. The germline gives CDR1 MNHEY, CDR2 SVGAGI. Sequencing was performed with immunoSEQ multiplex PCR; in TCRdb, only in-frame clones are kept and a portion is missing. Of about 140,000 clones listed, 60% to 80% were seen once; the top ten hold about 9.4%. The J gene is TRBJ1-1, the V gene TRBV6-5; TRBD1 matches at 8 bases. The clonotype was recovered from a woman aged 45-65 years with active or convalescent COVID-19. The sample taken for sequencing was peripheral blood. The CDR3 DNA follows: TGTGCCAGCAAAAAGACAGGGGACACTGAAGCTTTCTTT. Translation: CASKKTGDTEAFF.